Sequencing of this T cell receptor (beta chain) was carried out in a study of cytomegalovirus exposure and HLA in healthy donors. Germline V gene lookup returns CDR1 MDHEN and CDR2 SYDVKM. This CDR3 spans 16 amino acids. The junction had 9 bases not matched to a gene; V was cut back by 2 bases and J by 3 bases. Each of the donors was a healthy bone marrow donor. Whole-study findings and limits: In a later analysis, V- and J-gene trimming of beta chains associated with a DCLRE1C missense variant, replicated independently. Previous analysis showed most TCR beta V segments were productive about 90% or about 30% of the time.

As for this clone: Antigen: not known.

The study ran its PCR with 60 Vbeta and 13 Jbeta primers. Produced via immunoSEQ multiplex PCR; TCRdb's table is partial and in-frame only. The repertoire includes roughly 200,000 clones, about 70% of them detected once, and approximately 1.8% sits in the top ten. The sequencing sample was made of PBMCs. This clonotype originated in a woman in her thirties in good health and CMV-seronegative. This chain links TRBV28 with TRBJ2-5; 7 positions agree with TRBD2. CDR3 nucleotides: TGTGCCAGCAGTTTAAGAAGGTGGGCGGGGGAAGAGACCCAGTACTTC. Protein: CASSLRRWAGEETQYF.